The present T cell receptor beta chain was sequenced within a study of T-cell memory formation after mild COVID-19. For the study at large: Largely donor-specific sequence clusters came from two donors.

This clonotype was picked up a small number of times. Its antigen is unidentified. This CDR3 contains 12 residues. V shed 3 bases and J shed 6 bases, with 8 bases lying between them. The germline V gene has CDR1 SGHNT and CDR2 YENEEA. TCRdb called the 5' RACE reads again in MiXCR, with one record for every CDR3 protein. Of over 45,000 distinct CDR3 sequences listed, over 9% are singletons. Study results and limitations: Cross-reactive memory appears to have joined, as suggested by some responding clones showing up in pre-infection memory.

The origin of this receptor is an adult woman who had mild COVID-19 (a few samples of this study predate the infection). Cell type and time point are not known. The chain is built from TRBV11-3 and TRBJ1-1; tentative D call: TRBD1 (5 bases). The sequencing input was PBMCs or a T cell subset sorted from them (not recorded which). CDR3 region: CASSLGLSEAFF. Here the CDR3 DNA reads TGTGCCAGCAGCTTGGGGCTGTCTGAAGCTTTCTTT.